The 8 T cell receptor beta chains given below trace back to one sample, sequenced in a study of CD8 T cells in ankylosing spondylitis. General study results and limits: It appeared that ankylosing spondylitis blood was characterized by a TCR beta motif of roughly 8 highly homologous variants.

MiXCR was run by TCRdb on the 5' RACE reads, yielding one entry per CDR3 protein. The table shows about 840,000 distinct CDR3 sequences, with approximately 10% occurring only once. These receptors' targets are unknown. The sequencing sample was made of blood, either unsorted or a sorted T cell fraction (not recorded which). The receptors stem from a male donor with ankylosing spondylitis.

This clonotype was picked up a small number of times. The gene calls are TRBV28 and TRBJ1-2, with 12 bases matching TRBD1. This CDR3 comprises 17 residues. Germline CDR1 and CDR2: MDHEN and SYDVKM. The V and J ends lost 3 bases and 4 bases, in that order; junction bases with no gene match: 9. CDR3 in amino acids: CASSFLGTGGGRYGYTF. DNA of the CDR3: TGTGCCAGCAGTTTTTTGGGGACAGGGGGCGGACGCTATGGCTACACCTTC.

This clonotype was counted only a few times. The chain joins TRBV10-3 to TRBJ1-2, with 8 positions matching TRBD1. The CDR3 is 15 residues long. Trimming took 1 base from V and 8 from J; bases not matched to a gene: 9. Germline V CDR1 and CDR2: ENHRY, SYGVKD. This CDR3 is CAISEYGQGGSGYTF. CDR3 in DNA: TGTGCCATCAGTGAGTACGGACAGGGAGGATCAGGCTACACCTTC.

This clonotype was observed a handful of times. This chain uses TRBV4-1 with TRBJ2-7; D is perhaps TRBD2 (6 bases). The CDR3 sequence is 14 residues long. CDR1 MGHRA and CDR2 YSYEKL come from the germline V gene. The V end lost 3 bases, the J end lost 7 bases, and 16 bases lay between the germline ends. The CDR3 nucleotides read TGCGCCAGCAGCCATCCGGGACTGGCATGGGAGCAGTACTTC. This codes for CASSHPGLAWEQYF.

This clonotype appeared a few times. The chain's CDR3 is CSGSPAREQFF. The DNA for the CDR3 is TGCAGTGGTAGCCCCGCTAGGGAGCAGTTCTTC. The chain employs TRBV20-1 and TRBJ2-1; D ambiguous. Per the germline V gene, CDR1 is DFQATT and CDR2 is SNEGSKA (reference sequence). CDR3 length: 11 amino acids. V was clipped by 7 bases and J by 10 bases, with 14 bases between them.

This clonotype turned up a few times. J is TRBJ1-6 and V is TRBV12-3 or TRBV12-4, with D unclear. This CDR3 has 15 amino acids. V was cut by 3 bases and J by 3 bases, with 9 bases left in between. The CDR3 DNA follows: TGTGCCAGCAGTTTTGGAGGGTACTATAATTCACCCCTCCACTTT. It codes for CASSFGGYYNSPLHF.

This clonotype occurred a few times. This chain connects TRBV7-2 to TRBJ1-1; the D is unclear. V was cut by 0 bases and J by 4 bases, with 9 bases left in between. The CDR3 sequence is 14 residues long. CDR1 SGHTA and CDR2 FQGNSA come from the germline V gene. CDR3 amino acids: CASSLASAITEAFF. The CDR3 coding sequence is TGTGCCAGCAGCTTAGCATCAGCTATCACTGAAGCTTTCTTT.

This clonotype was detected a few times. This rearrangement joins TRBV19 to TRBJ1-5; D gene unclear. Trimming stripped 0 bases from V and 6 bases from J, with 12 bases between. CDR3 length: 15 residues. Germline CDR1 reads LNHDA; CDR2 reads SQIVND (reference sequence). This CDR3 reads CASSIEGQGTQPQHF. The CDR3, as DNA: TGTGCCAGTAGTATAGAGGGCCAAGGTACTCAGCCCCAGCATTTT.

The chain joins TRBV18 to TRBJ2-5, with D tentatively TRBD1 (5 bases). The CDR3 length is 14 residues. With 4 bases removed from V and 3 bases from J, the gap between germline ends came to 12 bases. Looked up from germline, CDR1 is KGHSH and CDR2 is LQKENI. The CDR3 DNA sequence: TGTGCCAGCTCACTCCAGGGCATCGAAGAGACCCAGTACTTC. As protein: CASSLQGIEETQYF.